The T cell receptor beta chain under discussion was sequenced for a study of T cells after yellow fever vaccination. Study-wide points: Booster samples showed a return of most primary-vaccination clones (about 97% CD4, roughly 85% CD8).

Template switching with 5'RACE generated the TCR cDNA and added a universal primer site and UMIs. MiXCR, run by TCRdb on the 5' RACE reads, gives a single entry per CDR3 protein. Among approximately 110,000 distinct CDR3 sequences, more than 7.5% were seen once, and the ten largest hold over 25%. The CDR3 is made up of 14 amino acids. A remark on this clonotype: Antigen specificity is unknown. This may stem from a read error, because a much larger clone lies one nucleotide away.

The chain couples TRBV12-3 or TRBV12-4 to TRBJ1-1, with TRBD1 matching over 8 bases. This TCR derives from a man aged 25-40 years who received the YFV17D yellow fever vaccine. This specimen consisted of CD8+ T cells sorted from PBMCs, obtained 45 days after the yellow fever booster vaccination. The CDR3 spells CASRSLDRDTKAFF. CDR3 nucleotide sequence: TGTGCCAGCAGGTCCCTGGACAGGGACACTAAAGCTTTCTTT.